Listed below are T cell receptor beta chains from one sample, sequenced in a study of cytomegalovirus exposure and HLA in healthy donors. TCRdb's copy holds only in-frame clones and misses some; the assay was immunoSEQ multiplex PCR. The data show more than 140,000 clones, over 60% seen once. Source material: PBMCs. The source is a woman in her twenties or thirties in good health and CMV-seropositive. The CDR3 runs from the conserved cysteine through the conserved F or W. The order of the fields is D gene, clone size, V gene, J gene, CDR3 DNA, CDR3 protein. The D gene is left open where the match is weak. Rows give clone size only sometimes, using once, few, many, or a class for an expanded clone.

.	.	TRBV4-1	TRBJ1-5	TGCGCCAGCAGCCTCCCGGACAGAATCAATCAGCCCCAGCATTTT	CASSLPDRINQPQHF
.	.	TRBV11-3	TRBJ2-7	TGTGCCAGCAGCTTGACAGAGTACGAGCAGTACTTC	CASSLTEYEQYF
TRBD1	.	TRBV18	TRBJ1-3	TGTGCCAGCTCACCACCGGCAGGGGGAGCAGGAAACACCATATATTTT	CASSPPAGGAGNTIYF
.	.	TRBV19	TRBJ2-5	TGTGCCAGTAGTATACGGAGGGGGCAGCAAGAGACCCAGTACTTC	CASSIRRGQQETQYF
TRBD2	few	TRBV30	TRBJ2-1	TGTGCCTGGAGTCAAGTCCGAACTAGCGGGACCCATAGTGAGCAGTTCTTC	CAWSQVRTSGTHSEQFF
TRBD2	few	TRBV5-1	TRBJ2-7	TGCGCCAGCAGCTTGGGATGGGCGGGAGTAGCCCACGAGCAGTACTTC	CASSLGWAGVAHEQYF
.	.	TRBV13	TRBJ1-6	TGTGCCAGCAGGGGCCCGGCCATTTCACCCCTCCACTTT	CASRGPAISPLHF
TRBD1	.	TRBV25-1	TRBJ2-7	TGTGCCAGCAGTGGACAGGGGAGCTCCTACGAGCAGTACTTC	CASSGQGSSYEQYF
TRBD1	.	TRBV6-1	TRBJ2-4	TGTGCCAGTGACAGGGGGCCCGGAAACATTCAGTACTTC	CASDRGPGNIQYF
.	.	TRBV25-1	TRBJ2-3	TGTGCCAGCGAGAGGAGTACTACGCAGTATTTT	CASERSTTQYF
TRBD2	.	TRBV27	TRBJ2-7	TGTGCCAGCAGTAGCCTAGCGGGACCTTACGAGCAGTACTTC	CASSSLAGPYEQYF
TRBD1	.	TRBV5-1	TRBJ1-1	TGCGCCAGCAGCCTGGGGGACAGGTTGAACACTGAAGCTTTCTTT	CASSLGDRLNTEAFF
TRBD2	few	TRBV5-4	TRBJ2-3	TGTGCCAGCAGTAGGGCGGGAGTGACGTCTGATACGCAGTATTTT	CASSRAGVTSDTQYF
.	once	TRBV7-9	TRBJ1-6	TGTGCCAGCAGCTTAAACCGCCCGAGCAATAATTCACCCCTCCACTTT	CASSLNRPSNNSPLHF
TRBD2	.	TRBV5-1	TRBJ2-7	TGCGCCAGCAGCGTGAATCTAGCGGGAGGTGAAGACGAGCAGTACTTC	CASSVNLAGGEDEQYF
TRBD1	.	TRBV5-1	TRBJ2-7	TGCGCCAGCAGTTCGACAGGGGGGTCCTACGAGCAGTACTTC	CASSSTGGSYEQYF
.	.	TRBV2	TRBJ1-2	TGTGCCAGCAGGCAGGGGATATTTAACTATGGCTACACCTTC	CASRQGIFNYGYTF